This T cell receptor beta chain was observed in a study of shared clonotypes between healthy human individuals. The assay was immunoSEQ multiplex PCR, and TCRdb's table has in-frame clones only and misses some. The sample records more than 2 million clones, 90% to 95% being singletons. The germline CDR1 and CDR2 sequences are MNHNS and SASEGT. V lost 2 bases and J lost 3, with 11 bases in between. The CDR3 consists of 14 residues. The receptor comes from a man between 18 and 35 years old in good health. This chain connects TRBV6-1 to TRBJ2-7; TRBD1 or TRBD2 may be the D gene (5 bases each). Sequenced: naive CD4+ T cells sorted from blood. The subset is: CD45RA+ positively selected. The CDR3 region is CASSEWDRHYEQYF. CDR3 sequence (DNA): TGTGCCAGCAGTGAATGGGACCGCCACTACGAGCAGTACTTC.